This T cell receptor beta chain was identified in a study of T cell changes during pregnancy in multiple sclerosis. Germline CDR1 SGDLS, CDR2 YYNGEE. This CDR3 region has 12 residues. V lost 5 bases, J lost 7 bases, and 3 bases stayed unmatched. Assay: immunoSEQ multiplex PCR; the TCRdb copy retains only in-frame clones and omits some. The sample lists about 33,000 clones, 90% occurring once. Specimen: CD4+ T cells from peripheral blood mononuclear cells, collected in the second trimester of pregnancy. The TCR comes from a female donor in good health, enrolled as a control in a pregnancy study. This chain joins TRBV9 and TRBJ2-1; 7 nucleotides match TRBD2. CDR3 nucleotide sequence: TGTGCCAGCAGAGCGGGGTGGAATGAGCAGTTCTTC. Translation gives CASRAGWNEQFF.